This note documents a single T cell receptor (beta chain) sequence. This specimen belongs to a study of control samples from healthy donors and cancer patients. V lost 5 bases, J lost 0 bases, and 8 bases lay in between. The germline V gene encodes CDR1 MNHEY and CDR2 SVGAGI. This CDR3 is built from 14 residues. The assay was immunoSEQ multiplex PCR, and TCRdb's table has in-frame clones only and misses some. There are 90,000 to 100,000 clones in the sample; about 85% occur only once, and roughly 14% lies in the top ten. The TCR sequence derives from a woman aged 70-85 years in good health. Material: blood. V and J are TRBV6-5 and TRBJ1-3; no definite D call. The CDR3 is CASSPQPSGNTIYF. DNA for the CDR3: TGTGCCAGCAGTCCCCAGCCCTCTGGAAACACCATATATTTT.